This T cell receptor beta chain was identified during a study of T cell responses to AZD1222 COVID-19 vaccine. Whole-study findings and limits: Only after the peak T cell response were repertoires sampled. The donor group comprised mostly white British people and more females; the analysis possibly underestimated clonal diversity. Baseline antibody screening turned up just a handful of seropositive AZD1222 recipients.

Analyses pooled second doses at about 4 or about 12 weeks. Sequencing was performed with immunoSEQ multiplex PCR; in TCRdb, only in-frame clones are kept and a portion is missing. The table lists about 130,000 clones, around 93% of them singletons. Germline V gene lookup returns CDR1 LGHNA and CDR2 YSLEER. The ends were cut back, 3 bases at V and 6 bases at J, with 15 bases in the middle. This CDR3 is built from 15 residues. Notes on this clone: The antigen remains undetermined.

The clonotype originates from an adult who received the AZD1222 COVID-19 vaccine. The sample consisted of peripheral blood, taken 28 days after the second AZD1222 dose. The genes are TRBV4-3 and TRBJ1-5, with D tentatively TRBD1 (6 bases). CDR3 sequence (DNA): TGCGCCAGCAGCCAGGAACCGGGGGCGGGTCAGCCCCAGCATTTT. Its protein product is CASSQEPGAGQPQHF.